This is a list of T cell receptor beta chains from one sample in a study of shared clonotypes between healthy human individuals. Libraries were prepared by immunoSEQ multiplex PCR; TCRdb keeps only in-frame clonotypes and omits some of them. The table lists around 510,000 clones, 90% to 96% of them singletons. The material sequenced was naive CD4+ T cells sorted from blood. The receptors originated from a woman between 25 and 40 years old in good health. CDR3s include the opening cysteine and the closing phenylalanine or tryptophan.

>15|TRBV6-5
CASSLRGLTNEKLFF
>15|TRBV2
CASSEELAGANEQFF
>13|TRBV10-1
CASSVSGVGELFF
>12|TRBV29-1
CSAWTSGNEQFF
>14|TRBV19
CASSKWALNTEAFF
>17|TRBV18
CASSPIGQGVGTGELFF
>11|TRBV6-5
CASSYWVGYTF
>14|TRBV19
CASSPDRPNYGYTF
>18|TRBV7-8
CASSSRGQGGIKNTEAFF
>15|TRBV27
CASSPSLKGLETQYF
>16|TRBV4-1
CASSETSGIYTDTQYF
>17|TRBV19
CASSIGVPGGGNQPQHF
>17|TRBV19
CASSPGRLGSYSYEQYF
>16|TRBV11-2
CASSLGGTAGRHGYTF
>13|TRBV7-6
CASSSGTSYGYTF
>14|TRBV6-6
CASSYPQGTGELFF
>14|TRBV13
CASSLGQGLREQYF
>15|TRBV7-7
CASSLAAGGQETQYF
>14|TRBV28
CASSPGHLTYEQYF
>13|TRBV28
CASSLSLYNEQFF
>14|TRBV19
CASFSGRASDTQYF
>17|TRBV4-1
CASSQGLGGGRSYEQYF
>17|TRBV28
CASSPRRGARGNQPQHF
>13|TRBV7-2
CASSATGILSAFF
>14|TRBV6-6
CASKLNRGNTEAFF
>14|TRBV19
CASSPPGGGNTIYF
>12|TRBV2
CASSEMIETQYF
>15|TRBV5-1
CASSPSGTGPNEQFF
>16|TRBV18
CASSPGIRSSYNEQFF
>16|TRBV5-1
CASKLAIGADNEKLFF
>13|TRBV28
CASSLLSGNTIYF
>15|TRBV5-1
CASSSGGTGSYEQYF
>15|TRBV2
CASSAGRGGYNEQFF
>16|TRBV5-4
CASSQGQAAGPYEQYF
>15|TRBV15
CATSSSREIYYEQYF
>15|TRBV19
CASSPTSGSSYEQYF
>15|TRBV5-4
CASSLSGTSTYEQYF
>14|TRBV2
CASRASGITGELFF
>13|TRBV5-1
CASSLFWAYGYTF
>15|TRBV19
CASSVGGVRNQPQHF
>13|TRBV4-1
CASSQGTDYGYTF
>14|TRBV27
CASSLGRQGYEQYF
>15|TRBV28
CASSLYGSGANVLTF
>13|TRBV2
CASSEKGAAGYTF
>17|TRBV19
CASSRGRAEGVYTEAFF
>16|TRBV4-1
CASSQEGKGINQPQHF
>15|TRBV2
CASSGTFLVYNEQFF
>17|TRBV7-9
CASSVIPDQHSYNEQFF
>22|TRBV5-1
CASSLNRGNKGLAGGSAYEQYF
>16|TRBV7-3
CASSLTGLGGRETQYF
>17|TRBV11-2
CASSKRGTSGPNNEQFF
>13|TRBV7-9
CASSSVGGSPLHF